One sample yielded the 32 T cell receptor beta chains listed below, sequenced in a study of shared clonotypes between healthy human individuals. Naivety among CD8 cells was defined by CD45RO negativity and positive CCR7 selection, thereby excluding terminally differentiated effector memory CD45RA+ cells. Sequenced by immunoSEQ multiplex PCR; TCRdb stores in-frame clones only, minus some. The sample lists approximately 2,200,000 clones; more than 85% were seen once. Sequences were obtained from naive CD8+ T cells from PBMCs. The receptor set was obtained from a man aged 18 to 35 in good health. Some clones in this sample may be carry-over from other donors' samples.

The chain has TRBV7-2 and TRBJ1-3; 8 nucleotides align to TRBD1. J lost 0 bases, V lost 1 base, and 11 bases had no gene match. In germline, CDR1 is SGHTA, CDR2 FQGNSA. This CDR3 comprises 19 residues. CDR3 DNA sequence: TGTGCCAGCAGCTTAGTCGGGCAGGGGGCAAAGTTCTCTGGAAACACCATATATTTT. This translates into CASSLVGQGAKFSGNTIYF.

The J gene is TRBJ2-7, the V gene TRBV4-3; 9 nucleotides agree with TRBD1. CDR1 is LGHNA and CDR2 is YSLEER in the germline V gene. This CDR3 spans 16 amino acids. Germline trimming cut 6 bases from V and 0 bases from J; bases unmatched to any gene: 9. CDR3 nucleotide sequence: TGCGCCAGCAGTCCTAGAATACAGGGGGCCTCCTACGAGCAGTACTTC. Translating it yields CASSPRIQGASYEQYF.

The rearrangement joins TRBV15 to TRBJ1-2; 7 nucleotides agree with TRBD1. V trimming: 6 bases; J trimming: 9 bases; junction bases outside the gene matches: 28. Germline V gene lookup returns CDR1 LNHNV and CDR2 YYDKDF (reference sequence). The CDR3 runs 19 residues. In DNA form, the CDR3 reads TGTGCCACCAGAAACGCAAGGTTCCTGGGGACAGTCCCGATCGGGAGCTACACCTTC. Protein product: CATRNARFLGTVPIGSYTF.

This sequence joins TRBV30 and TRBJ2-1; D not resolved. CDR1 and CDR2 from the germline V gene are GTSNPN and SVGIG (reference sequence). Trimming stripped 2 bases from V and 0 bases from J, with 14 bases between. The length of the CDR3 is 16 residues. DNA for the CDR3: TGTGCCTGGAGTCCGAAGTCCGTCCCCTCCTACAATGAGCAGTTCTTC. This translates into CAWSPKSVPSYNEQFF. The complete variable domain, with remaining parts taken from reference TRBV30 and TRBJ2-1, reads SQTIHQWPATLVQPVGSPLSLECTVEGTSNPNLYWYRQAAGRGLQLLFYSVGIGQISSEVPQNLSASRPQDRQFILSSKKLLLSDSGFYLCAWSPKSVPSYNEQFFGPGTRLTVL.

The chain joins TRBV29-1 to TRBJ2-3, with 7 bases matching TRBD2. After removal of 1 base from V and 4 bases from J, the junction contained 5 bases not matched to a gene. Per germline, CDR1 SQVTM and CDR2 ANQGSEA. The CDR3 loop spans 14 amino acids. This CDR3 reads CSVEGEGGADTQYF. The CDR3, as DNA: TGCAGCGTTGAAGGGGAGGGAGGTGCAGATACGCAGTATTTT.

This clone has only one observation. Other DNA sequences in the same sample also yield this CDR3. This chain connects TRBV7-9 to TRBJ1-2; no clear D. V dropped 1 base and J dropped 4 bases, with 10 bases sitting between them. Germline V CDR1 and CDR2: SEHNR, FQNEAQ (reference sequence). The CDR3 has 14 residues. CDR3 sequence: CASSLVGTAYGYTF. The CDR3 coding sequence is TGTGCCAGCAGCTTAGTAGGTACAGCCTATGGCTACACCTTC.

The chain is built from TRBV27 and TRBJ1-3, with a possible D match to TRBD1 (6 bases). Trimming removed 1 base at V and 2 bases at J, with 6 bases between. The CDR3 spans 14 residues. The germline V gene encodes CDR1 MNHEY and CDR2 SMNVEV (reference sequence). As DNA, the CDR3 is TGTGCCAGCAGTTTATGGGGGCCTGGAAACACCATATATTTT. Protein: CASSLWGPGNTIYF.

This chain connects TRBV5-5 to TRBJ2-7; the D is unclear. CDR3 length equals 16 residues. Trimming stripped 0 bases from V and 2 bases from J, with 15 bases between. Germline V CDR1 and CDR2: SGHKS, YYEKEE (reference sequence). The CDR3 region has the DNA TGTGCCAGCAGCTTGGCTCCGACGTTATCCACCTACGAGCAGTACTTC. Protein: CASSLAPTLSTYEQYF.

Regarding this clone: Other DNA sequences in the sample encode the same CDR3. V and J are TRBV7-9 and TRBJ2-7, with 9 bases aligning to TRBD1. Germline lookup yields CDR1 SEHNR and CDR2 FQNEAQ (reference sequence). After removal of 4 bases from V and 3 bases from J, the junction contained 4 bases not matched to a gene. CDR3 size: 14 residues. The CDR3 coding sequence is TGTGCCAGCAGCTCTCGGGACAGGGTCTACGAGCAGTACTTC. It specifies CASSSRDRVYEQYF.

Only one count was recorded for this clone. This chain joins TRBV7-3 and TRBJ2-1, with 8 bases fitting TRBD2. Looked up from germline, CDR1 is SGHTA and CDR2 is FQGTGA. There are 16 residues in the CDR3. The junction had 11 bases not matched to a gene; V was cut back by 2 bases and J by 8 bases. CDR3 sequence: CASSLSPGLEAHEQFF. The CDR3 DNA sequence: TGTGCCAGCAGCTTATCCCCGGGACTAGAAGCCCATGAGCAGTTCTTC.

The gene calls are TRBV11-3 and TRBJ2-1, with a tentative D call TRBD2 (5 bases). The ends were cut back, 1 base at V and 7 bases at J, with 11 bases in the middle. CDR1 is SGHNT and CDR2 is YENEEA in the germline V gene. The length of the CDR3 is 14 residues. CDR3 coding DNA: TGTGCCAGCAGCTTAGCGCTAGCTGGGAATGAGCAGTTCTTC. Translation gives CASSLALAGNEQFF.

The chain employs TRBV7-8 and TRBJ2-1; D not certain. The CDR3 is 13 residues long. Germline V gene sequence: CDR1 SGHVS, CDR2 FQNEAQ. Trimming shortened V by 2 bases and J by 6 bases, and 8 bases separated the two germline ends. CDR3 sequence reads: CASSLMVFNEQFF. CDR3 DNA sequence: TGTGCCAGCAGCTTAATGGTCTTCAATGAGCAGTTCTTC.

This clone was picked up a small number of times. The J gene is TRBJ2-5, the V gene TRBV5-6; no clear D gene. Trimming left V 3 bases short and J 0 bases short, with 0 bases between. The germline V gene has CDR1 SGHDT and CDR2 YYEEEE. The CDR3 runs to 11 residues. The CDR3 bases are TGTGCCAGCAGCTACCAAGAGACCCAGTACTTC. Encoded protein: CASSYQETQYF. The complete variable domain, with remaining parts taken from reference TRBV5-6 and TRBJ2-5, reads DAGVTQSPTHLIKTRGQQVTLRCSPKSGHDTVSWYQQALGQGPQFIFQYYEEEERQRGNFPDRFSGHQFPNYSSELNVNALLLGDSALYLCASSYQETQYFGPGTRLLVL.

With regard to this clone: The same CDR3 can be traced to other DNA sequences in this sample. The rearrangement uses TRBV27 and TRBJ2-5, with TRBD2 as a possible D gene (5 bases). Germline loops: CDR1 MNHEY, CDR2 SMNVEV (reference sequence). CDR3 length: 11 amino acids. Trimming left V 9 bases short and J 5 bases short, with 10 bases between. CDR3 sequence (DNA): TGTGCCAGTCGGGGTAGTGAGACCCAGTACTTC. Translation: CASRGSETQYF.

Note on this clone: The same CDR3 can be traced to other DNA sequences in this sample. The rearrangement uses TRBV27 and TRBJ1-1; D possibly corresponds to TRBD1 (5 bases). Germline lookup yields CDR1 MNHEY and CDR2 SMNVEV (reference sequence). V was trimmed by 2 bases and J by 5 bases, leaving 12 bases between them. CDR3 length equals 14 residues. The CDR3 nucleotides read TGTGCCAGCAGTTTAATTGGGGGGGGTACTGAAGCTTTCTTT. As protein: CASSLIGGGTEAFF.

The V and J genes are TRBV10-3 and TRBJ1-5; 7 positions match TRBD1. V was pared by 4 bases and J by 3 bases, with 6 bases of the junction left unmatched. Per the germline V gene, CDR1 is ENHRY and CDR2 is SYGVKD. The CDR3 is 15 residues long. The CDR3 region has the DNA TGTGCCATCAGTGGCGGACAGGCCCCCAATCAGCCCCAGCATTTT. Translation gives CAISGGQAPNQPQHF.

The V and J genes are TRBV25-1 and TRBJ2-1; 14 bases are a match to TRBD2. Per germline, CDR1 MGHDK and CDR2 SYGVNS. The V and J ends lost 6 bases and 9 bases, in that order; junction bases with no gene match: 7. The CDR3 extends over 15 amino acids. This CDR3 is CASSTGLAGEGEQFF. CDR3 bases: TGTGCCAGCAGCACGGGACTAGCGGGAGAGGGTGAGCAGTTCTTC.

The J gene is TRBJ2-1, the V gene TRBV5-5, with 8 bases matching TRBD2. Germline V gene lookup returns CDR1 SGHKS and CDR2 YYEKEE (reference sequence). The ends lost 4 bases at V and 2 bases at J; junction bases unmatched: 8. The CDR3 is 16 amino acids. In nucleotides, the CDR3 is TGTGCCAGCAGCCCGGGGGTCGGGAGGGCCTACAATGAGCAGTTCTTC. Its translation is CASSPGVGRAYNEQFF. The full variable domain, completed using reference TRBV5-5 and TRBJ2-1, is DAGVTQSPTHLIKTRGQQVTLRCSPISGHKSVSWYQQVLGQGPQFIFQYYEKEERGRGNFPDRFSARQFPNYSSELNVNALLLGDSALYLCASSPGVGRAYNEQFFGPGTRLTVL.

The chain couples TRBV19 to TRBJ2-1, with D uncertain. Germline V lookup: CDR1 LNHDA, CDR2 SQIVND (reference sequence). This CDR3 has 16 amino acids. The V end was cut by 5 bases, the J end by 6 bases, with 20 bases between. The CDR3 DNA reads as TGTGCCAGTAGTCCCCACATCCCTCCCTCCCCCAATGAGCAGTTCTTC. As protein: CASSPHIPPSPNEQFF.

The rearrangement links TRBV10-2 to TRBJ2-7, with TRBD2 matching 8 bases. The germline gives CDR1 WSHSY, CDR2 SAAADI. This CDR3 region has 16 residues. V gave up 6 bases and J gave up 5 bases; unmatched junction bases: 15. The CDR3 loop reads CASSYLGASGPHEQYF. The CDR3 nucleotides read TGCGCCAGCAGCTACTTAGGGGCTAGCGGGCCACACGAGCAGTACTTC.

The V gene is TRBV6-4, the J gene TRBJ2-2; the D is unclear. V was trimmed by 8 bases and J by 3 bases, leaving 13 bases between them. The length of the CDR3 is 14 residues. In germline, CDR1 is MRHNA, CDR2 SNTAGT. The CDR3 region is CASWTQLHTGELFF. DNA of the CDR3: TGTGCCAGCTGGACCCAGCTCCACACCGGGGAGCTGTTTTTT.

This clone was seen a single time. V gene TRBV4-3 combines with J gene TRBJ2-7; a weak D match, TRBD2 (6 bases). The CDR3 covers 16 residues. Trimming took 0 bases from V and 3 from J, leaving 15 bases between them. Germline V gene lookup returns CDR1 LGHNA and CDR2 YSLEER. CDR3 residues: CASSQEVGGEDYEQYF. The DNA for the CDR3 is TGCGCCAGCAGCCAAGAGGTCGGGGGTGAAGACTACGAGCAGTACTTC.

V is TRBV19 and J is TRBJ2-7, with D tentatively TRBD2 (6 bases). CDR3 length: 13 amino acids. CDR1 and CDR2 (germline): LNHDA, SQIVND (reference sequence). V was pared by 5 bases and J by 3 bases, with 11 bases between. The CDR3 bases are TGTGCCAGTAGTGTTAGCGGTTACTACGAGCAGTACTTC. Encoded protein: CASSVSGYYEQYF.

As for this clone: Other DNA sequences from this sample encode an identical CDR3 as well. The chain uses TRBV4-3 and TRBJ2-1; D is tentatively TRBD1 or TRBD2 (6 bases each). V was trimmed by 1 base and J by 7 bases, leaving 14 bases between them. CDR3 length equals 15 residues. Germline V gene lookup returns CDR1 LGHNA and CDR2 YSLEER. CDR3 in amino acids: CASSQGGAPGNEQFF. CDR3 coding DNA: TGCGCCAGCAGCCAAGGGGGGGCCCCGGGGAATGAGCAGTTCTTC.

This chain's CDR3 is CASSLANPARGVEKLFF. DNA for the CDR3: TGCGCCAGCAGCTTGGCCAACCCCGCTAGGGGTGTTGAAAAACTGTTTTTT. V is TRBV5-1 and J is TRBJ1-4, with D perhaps matching TRBD1 (5 bases). The germline gives CDR1 SGHRS, CDR2 YFSETQ. CDR3 length equals 17 residues. Trimming left V 0 bases short and J 7 bases short, with 19 bases between. Looking up the rest from reference TRBV5-1 and TRBJ1-4 gives the full variable domain: KAGVTQTPRYLIKTRGQQVTLSCSPISGHRSVSWYQQTPGQGLQFLFEYFSETQRNKGNFPGRFSGRQFSNSRSEMNVSTLELGDSALYLCASSLANPARGVEKLFFGSGTQLSVL.

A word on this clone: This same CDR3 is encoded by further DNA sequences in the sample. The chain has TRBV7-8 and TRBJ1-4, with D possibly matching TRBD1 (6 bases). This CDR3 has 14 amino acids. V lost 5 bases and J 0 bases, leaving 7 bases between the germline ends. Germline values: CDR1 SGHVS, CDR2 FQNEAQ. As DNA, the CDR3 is TGTGCCAGCAGCCGGACAGCAACTAATGAAAAACTGTTTTTT. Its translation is CASSRTATNEKLFF.

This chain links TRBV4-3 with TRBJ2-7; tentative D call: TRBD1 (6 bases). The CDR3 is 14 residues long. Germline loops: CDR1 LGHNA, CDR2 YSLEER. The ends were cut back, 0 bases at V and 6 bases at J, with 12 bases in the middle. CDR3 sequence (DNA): TGCGCCAGCAGCCAAGATCTCACAGGGCGCGAGCAGTACTTC. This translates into CASSQDLTGREQYF.

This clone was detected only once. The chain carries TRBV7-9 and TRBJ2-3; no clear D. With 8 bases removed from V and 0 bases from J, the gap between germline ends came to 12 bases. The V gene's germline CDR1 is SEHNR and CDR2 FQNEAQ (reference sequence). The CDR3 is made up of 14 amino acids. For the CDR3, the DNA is TGTGCCAGCGCTTTGCGGAGAAGCACAGATACGCAGTATTTT. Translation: CASALRRSTDTQYF. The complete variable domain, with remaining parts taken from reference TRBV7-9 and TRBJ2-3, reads DTGVSQNPRHKITKRGQNVTFRCDPISEHNRLYWYRQTLGQGPEFLTYFQNEAQLEKSRLLSDRFSAERPKGSFSTLEIQRTEQGDSAMYLCASALRRSTDTQYFGPGTRLTVL.

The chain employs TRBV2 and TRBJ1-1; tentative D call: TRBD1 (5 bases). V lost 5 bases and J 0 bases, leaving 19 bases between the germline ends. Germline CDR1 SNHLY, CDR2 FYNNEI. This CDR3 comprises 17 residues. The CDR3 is CASSNAGGWYMNTEAFF. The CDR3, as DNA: TGTGCCAGCAGTAACGCGGGGGGGTGGTACATGAACACTGAAGCTTTCTTT.

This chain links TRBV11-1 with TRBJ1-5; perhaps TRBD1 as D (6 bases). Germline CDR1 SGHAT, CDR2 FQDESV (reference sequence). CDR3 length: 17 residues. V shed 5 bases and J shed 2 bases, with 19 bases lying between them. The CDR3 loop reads CASSTTRGGWGNQPQHF. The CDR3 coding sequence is TGTGCCAGCAGCACGACCCGGGGGGGCTGGGGCAATCAGCCCCAGCATTTT.

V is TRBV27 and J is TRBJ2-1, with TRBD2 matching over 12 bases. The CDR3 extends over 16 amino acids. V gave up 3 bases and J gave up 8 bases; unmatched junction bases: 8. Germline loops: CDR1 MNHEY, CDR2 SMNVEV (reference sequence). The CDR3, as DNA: TGTGCCAGCAGTTTCTTGCTAGCGGGAGGGGGAGATGAGCAGTTCTTC. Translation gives CASSFLLAGGGDEQFF.

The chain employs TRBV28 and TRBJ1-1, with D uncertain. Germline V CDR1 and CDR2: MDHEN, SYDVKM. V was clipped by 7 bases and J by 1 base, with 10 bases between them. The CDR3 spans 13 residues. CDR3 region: CASIGRTNTEAFF. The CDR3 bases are TGTGCCAGCATAGGACGGACGAACACTGAAGCTTTCTTT.